These 27 T cell receptor beta chains were sequenced from one sample in a study of a mutant IDH1 vaccine in newly diagnosed glioma. Profiled with immunoSEQ multiplex PCR; TCRdb holds only in-frame clones, not every one. This table has about 69,000 clones, around 87% appearing once. These receptors have no known antigen. Time point in this sample: week 35, safety follow-up. Topical imiquimod accompanied each vaccine dose, which consisted of 300 ug of mutant IDH1 20-mer peptide. This material consisted of PBMCs, taken from a glioma patient whose treatment included an IDH1 peptide vaccine. These receptor sequences come from a man aged 30 to 39 with glioma.

The DNA for the CDR3 is TGTGCCAGCAGCCCCCGGATCGGGAGGAACGAGCAGTACTTC. Translated, it gives CASSPRIGRNEQYF. J is TRBJ2-7 and V is TRBV14; 7 bases fit TRBD2. The CDR3 is made up of 14 amino acids. The V gene end was trimmed by 4 bases and the J gene end by 5 bases; junction bases not matched to a gene: 8. CDR1 and CDR2 (germline): SGHDN, FVKESK.

V gene TRBV19 combines with J gene TRBJ2-5; unclear D gene. Germline V lookup: CDR1 LNHDA, CDR2 SQIVND (reference sequence). This CDR3 has 13 amino acids. V lost 4 bases and J 2 bases, leaving 8 bases between the germline ends. DNA for the CDR3: TGTGCCAGTAGTAACACCGTTCAAGAGACCCAGTACTTC. Translating gives CASSNTVQETQYF.

V gene TRBV9 combines with J gene TRBJ2-2, with 7 bases fitting TRBD2. The CDR3 length is 18 residues. CDR1 SGDLS and CDR2 YYNGEE come from the germline V gene. V shed 0 bases and J 3 bases; nucleotides not matched to a gene: 11. CDR3 sequence (DNA): TGTGCCAGCAGCGTAGAGACTAGCTCACCCTTATACACCGGGGAGCTGTTTTTT. It yields the protein CASSVETSSPLYTGELFF.

V and J are TRBV5-6 and TRBJ2-1; 10 bases align to TRBD2. The germline CDR1 and CDR2 sequences are SGHDT and YYEEEE. CDR3 length equals 16 residues. The V segment lost 2 bases and the J segment 4 bases; nucleotides outside the gene matches: 6. DNA of the CDR3: TGTGCCAGCAGCTTCGGGCTAGCGGGGGATTACAATGAGCAGTTCTTC. Its protein product is CASSFGLAGDYNEQFF. The full variable domain, with the rest looked up from reference TRBV5-6 and TRBJ2-1, is DAGVTQSPTHLIKTRGQQVTLRCSPKSGHDTVSWYQQALGQGPQFIFQYYEEEERQRGNFPDRFSGHQFPNYSSELNVNALLLGDSALYLCASSFGLAGDYNEQFFGPGTRLTVL.

The CDR3 sequence is CASSRNRGDGYTF. CDR3 nucleotide sequence: TGCGCCAGCAGTCGAAACAGGGGGGATGGCTACACCTTC. The V gene is TRBV5-1, the J gene TRBJ1-2; 8 nucleotides agree with TRBD1. Germline V CDR1 and CDR2: SGHRS, YFSETQ. J lost 6 bases, V lost 5 bases, and 6 bases had no gene match. This CDR3 comprises 13 residues.

J is TRBJ2-5 and V is TRBV27; the D gene is possibly TRBD2 (6 bases). With 5 bases removed from V and 1 base from J, the gap between germline ends came to 14 bases. The CDR3 consists of 15 residues. The germline V gene encodes CDR1 MNHEY and CDR2 SMNVEV (reference sequence). DNA of the CDR3: TGTGCCAGCAGTCCTCCGGGACTCCTCCAAGAGACCCAGTACTTC. This sequence encodes CASSPPGLLQETQYF.

The chain couples TRBV7-2 to TRBJ1-5, with D hard to call. The CDR3 runs 13 residues. Trimming removed 0 bases from V and 2 bases from J, with 2 bases in between. Germline loops: CDR1 SGHTA, CDR2 FQGNSA. In nucleotides, the CDR3 is TGTGCCAGCAGCTTAGCGCGCAATCAGCCCCAGCATTTT. As protein: CASSLARNQPQHF. The complete variable domain, with remaining parts taken from reference TRBV7-2 and TRBJ1-5, reads GAGVSQSPSNKVTEKGKDVELRCDPISGHTALYWYRQSLGQGLEFLIYFQGNSAPDKSGLPSDRFSAERTGGSVSTLTIQRTQQEDSAVYLCASSLARNQPQHFGDGTRLSIL.

The rearrangement uses TRBV11-2 and TRBJ1-2; 7 positions match TRBD1. Germline V CDR1 and CDR2: SGHAT, FQNNGV. The CDR3 is 15 residues long. Trimming took 1 base from V and 2 from J; bases not matched to a gene: 4. DNA of the CDR3: TGTGCCAGCAGCTTAGGGGACAGTCTAAACTATGGCTACACCTTC. The encoded protein is CASSLGDSLNYGYTF.

A few counts support this clone. The chain uses TRBV4-1 and TRBJ2-2; 8 bases agree with TRBD1. CDR1 MGHRA and CDR2 YSYEKL come from the germline V gene. This CDR3 spans 14 amino acids. Trimming cost V 6 bases and J 7 bases; bases outside gene matches: 7. The CDR3 sequence is CASRPTGEFGELFF. The CDR3 bases are TGCGCCAGCAGACCGACAGGGGAGTTCGGGGAGCTGTTTTTT.

The CDR3 DNA is TGTGCCACCAGCAGATCCAGCACAGATACGCAGTATTTT. It specifies CATSRSSTDTQYF. The chain is built from TRBV15 and TRBJ2-3; no clear D. Trimming removed 2 bases at V and 0 bases at J, with 3 bases between. The CDR3 loop spans 13 amino acids. CDR1 is LNHNV, CDR2 YYDKDF, per germline (reference sequence).

CDR3 in amino acids: CASSQAGQYNEQFF. In DNA, the CDR3 is TGTGCCAGCAGCCAAGCGGGACAATACAATGAGCAGTTCTTC. This chain uses TRBV4-2 with TRBJ2-1, with D possibly being TRBD1 (6 bases). The CDR3 sequence is 14 residues long. CDR1 is LGHNA and CDR2 is YNFKEQ in the germline V gene. The V gene lost 1 base and the J gene lost 4 bases, with 8 bases spanning the gap.

The chain joins TRBV6-1 to TRBJ2-7, with a weak D call TRBD1 (5 bases). The CDR3 is 14 residues long. Looked up from germline, CDR1 is MNHNS and CDR2 is SASEGT. Trimming took 6 bases from V and 0 from J, leaving 12 bases between them. The CDR3 DNA sequence: TGTGCCAGCAGGGCCAGGGTGAGCTCCTACGAGCAGTACTTC. This codes for CASRARVSSYEQYF.

This clone was seen once. The V gene is TRBV7-2, the J gene TRBJ2-1, with 11 bases identical to TRBD2. CDR3 length: 17 amino acids. The junction had 8 bases not matched to a gene; V was cut back by 3 bases and J by 4 bases. Germline loops: CDR1 SGHTA, CDR2 FQGNSA. CDR3 sequence reads: CASSFSPSGGLYNEQFF. In DNA form, the CDR3 reads TGTGCCAGCAGCTTCAGTCCTAGCGGGGGGCTATACAATGAGCAGTTCTTC.

The chain combines TRBV27 with TRBJ2-1; D ambiguous. The germline V gene encodes CDR1 MNHEY and CDR2 SMNVEV (reference sequence). V was trimmed by 4 bases and J by 16 bases, leaving 8 bases between them. CDR3 length equals 9 residues. The DNA for the CDR3 is TGTGCCAGCAGTTCCTCGCCTTTCTTC. Translating it yields CASSSSPFF.

This chain joins TRBV5-4 and TRBJ2-1; unclear D gene. Germline-derived CDR1 and CDR2 are SGHNT and YYREEE (reference sequence). CDR3 length: 15 residues. V was clipped by 0 bases and J by 0 bases, with 7 bases between them. The CDR3 DNA follows: TGTGCCAGCAGCTTGGTCTCTAGCTCCTACAATGAGCAGTTCTTC. Protein product: CASSLVSSSYNEQFF.

This clone was seen more than once but under ten times. The chain couples TRBV7-2 to TRBJ1-5, with D unclear. This CDR3 comprises 14 residues. The germline gives CDR1 SGHTA, CDR2 FQGNSA. V dropped 5 bases and J dropped 6 bases, with 14 bases sitting between them. The CDR3 sequence is CASSTPGRAQPQHF. CDR3 nucleotide sequence: TGTGCCAGCAGCACGCCAGGCAGAGCTCAGCCCCAGCATTTT.

The chain combines TRBV7-6 with TRBJ1-3; D is unresolved. This CDR3 is built from 14 residues. Germline-derived CDR1 and CDR2 are SGHVS and FNYEAQ. Deletions cut 5 bases from V and 4 bases from J, with 12 bases between. The CDR3 is CASSPQVGGNTIYF. CDR3 nucleotides: TGTGCCAGCAGCCCTCAGGTTGGGGGAAACACCATATATTTT.

The genes are TRBV27 and TRBJ2-1; 12 nucleotides line up with TRBD1. Germline CDR1 and CDR2: MNHEY and SMNVEV (reference sequence). V dropped 5 bases and J dropped 10; count of bases not matched to a gene: 6. The CDR3 extends over 14 amino acids. This CDR3 is CASSTWDRGPEQFF. CDR3 nucleotide sequence: TGTGCCAGCAGTACATGGGACAGGGGGCCGGAGCAGTTCTTC.

This clone has more than one count but fewer than ten. V is TRBV30 and J is TRBJ2-3; TRBD1 matches at 10 bases. With V trimmed by 8 bases and J by 6 bases, 8 bases remained unmatched. Germline V gene sequence: CDR1 GTSNPN, CDR2 SVGIG (reference sequence). The CDR3 extends over 13 amino acids. CDR3 sequence: CAARDRGYDTQYF. The CDR3 coding sequence is TGTGCCGCGCGGGACAGGGGATACGATACGCAGTATTTT.

The chain has TRBV6-4 and TRBJ2-1; 14 bases align to TRBD2. The CDR3 has 17 residues. Germline loops: CDR1 MRHNA, CDR2 SNTAGT. J gave up 8 bases and V 6 bases, and 12 bases lay outside the gene matches. CDR3: CASSIGTSGSEGDEQFF. The CDR3, as DNA: TGTGCCAGCAGCATCGGGACTAGCGGGAGTGAGGGTGATGAGCAGTTCTTC.

This chain connects TRBV18 to TRBJ2-7, with 9 bases that match TRBD2. CDR3 length: 18 residues. Trimming cost V 3 bases and J 1 base; bases outside gene matches: 13. Germline V CDR1 and CDR2: KGHSH, LQKENI. DNA for the CDR3: TGTGCCAGCTCACCCTCCTACTCTAGCGGGGCCCTTTCCTACGAGCAGTACTTC. Translation gives CASSPSYSSGALSYEQYF.

In this sample, this clone turned up a few times. The chain is built from TRBV18 and TRBJ1-1; D perhaps matches TRBD1 (5 bases). The germline V and J ends were trimmed by 1 base and 6 bases, with 15 bases remaining between them. Germline V gives CDR1 KGHSH, CDR2 LQKENI. This CDR3 contains 15 residues. The CDR3 loop reads CASSPRGSWSSEAFF. The CDR3 coding sequence is TGTGCCAGCTCACCACGGGGGTCCTGGAGCTCTGAAGCTTTCTTT.

The rearrangement uses TRBV30 and TRBJ2-7; 7 bases agree with TRBD1. Germline V lookup: CDR1 GTSNPN, CDR2 SVGIG (reference sequence). V was pared by 5 bases and J by 0 bases, with 7 bases of the junction left unmatched. The length of the CDR3 is 14 residues. The CDR3 loop is CAWLKTGSSYEQYF. The CDR3 coding sequence is TGTGCCTGGTTAAAGACAGGGAGCTCCTACGAGCAGTACTTC. The complete variable domain, with remaining parts taken from reference TRBV30 and TRBJ2-7, reads SQTIHQWPATLVQPVGSPLSLECTVEGTSNPNLYWYRQAAGRGLQLLFYSVGIGQISSEVPQNLSASRPQDRQFILSSKKLLLSDSGFYLCAWLKTGSSYEQYFGPGTRLTVT.

This clone was observed a handful of times. The genes are TRBV5-1 and TRBJ2-3, with TRBD2 matching 16 bases. Germline CDR1 reads SGHRS; CDR2 reads YFSETQ. The V segment lost 5 bases and the J segment 2 bases; nucleotides outside the gene matches: 8. There are 18 residues in the CDR3. The CDR3 nucleotides are TGCGCCAGCAGGCCCGGGACTAGCGGGAGGGGCTTCACAGATACGCAGTATTTT. As protein: CASRPGTSGRGFTDTQYF.

This clone was seen a handful of times. The J gene is TRBJ1-5, the V gene TRBV1; the table's D call of TRBD1 was not tested on the DNA. TRBV1 represents a pseudogene. The CDR3 loop spans 13 amino acids. This CDR3 is CTTIRTGGQPQHF. The CDR3 coding sequence is TGCACCACTATTCGGACAGGAGGACAGCCCCAGCATTTT.

The chain uses TRBV27 and TRBJ2-7; D is possibly TRBD1 or TRBD2 (5 bases each). The germline V gene has CDR1 MNHEY and CDR2 SMNVEV (reference sequence). The CDR3 covers 13 residues. With 6 bases removed from V and 0 bases from J, the gap between germline ends came to 9 bases. The CDR3 region has the DNA TGTGCCAGCAGGAGCGGACACTCCTACGAGCAGTACTTC. Translating gives CASRSGHSYEQYF.

The J gene is TRBJ2-2, the V gene TRBV7-3; the D call may be TRBD1 or TRBD2 (5 bases each). The CDR3 is made up of 15 amino acids. The germline gives CDR1 SGHTA, CDR2 FQGTGA. V gave up 0 bases and J gave up 5 bases, with 10 bases separating them. CDR3: CASSLTRGGTGELFF. CDR3 coding DNA: TGTGCCAGCAGCTTAACGAGGGGTGGGACCGGGGAGCTGTTTTTT. Combining the CDR3 with reference TRBV7-3 and TRBJ2-2 gives the whole variable domain GAGVSQTPSNKVTEKGKYVELRCDPISGHTALYWYRQSLGQGPEFLIYFQGTGAADDSGLPNDRFFAVRPEGSVSTLKIQRTERGDSAVYLCASSLTRGGTGELFFGEGSRLTVL.